This TCR beta chain was identified during a study of beta chain features in type 1 diabetes. Expressed TCRB transcripts were sequenced, since all the RNA that had been isolated was reverse transcribed. About 3.6 million reads was the average for naive, central memory and regulatory T cell samples. Generated by immunoSEQ multiplex PCR, the TCRdb table keeps only in-frame clones and is missing some. The sample shows 200,000 to 250,000 clones, 11% of them seen only once. Germline-derived CDR1 and CDR2 are SEHNR and FQNEAQ (reference sequence). Trimming removed 4 bases from V and 5 bases from J; junction bases left unmatched: 5. CDR3 size: 15 residues. Study-wide results and limits: Shorter TCRB CDR3s, moderately but significantly so, were found in Type 1 diabetes patients in all four CD4+ subsets. For cells with high TCR expression, cDNA sequencing could yield over-representation.

A sort by CD45RO/CCR7/CD25/CD127/CD95/CD27 yielded CD4+ naive, central memory, regulatory and stem cell-like memory cells. Details on this clone: Its antigen is unknown.

Sequencing was performed on central memory CD4+ T cells from blood. V is TRBV7-9 and J is TRBJ2-3, with 11 bases identical to TRBD2. The clonotype originates from a man in his late teens or twenties in good health. CDR3 protein: CASSYSGRAGDTQYF. The CDR3 nucleotides read TGTGCCAGCAGCTATAGCGGGAGGGCCGGAGATACGCAGTATTTT.